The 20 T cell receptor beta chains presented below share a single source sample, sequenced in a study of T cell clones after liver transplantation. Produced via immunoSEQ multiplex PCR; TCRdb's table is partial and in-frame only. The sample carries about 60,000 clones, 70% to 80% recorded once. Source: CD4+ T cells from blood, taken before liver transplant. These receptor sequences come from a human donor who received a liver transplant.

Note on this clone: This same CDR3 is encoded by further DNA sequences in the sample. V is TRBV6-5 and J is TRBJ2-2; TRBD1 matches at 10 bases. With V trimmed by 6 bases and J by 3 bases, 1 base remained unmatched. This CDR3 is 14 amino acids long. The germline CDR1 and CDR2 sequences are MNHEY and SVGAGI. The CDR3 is CASRGTGDTGELFF. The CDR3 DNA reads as TGTGCCAGCAGGGGGACAGGGGACACCGGGGAGCTGTTTTTT.

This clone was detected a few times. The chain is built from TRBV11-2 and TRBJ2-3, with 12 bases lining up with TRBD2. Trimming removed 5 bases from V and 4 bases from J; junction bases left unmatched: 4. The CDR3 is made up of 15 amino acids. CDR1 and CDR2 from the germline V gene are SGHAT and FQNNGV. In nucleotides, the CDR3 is TGTGCCAGCAGCGGACTAGCGGGGCTCGCAGATACGCAGTATTTT. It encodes CASSGLAGLADTQYF.

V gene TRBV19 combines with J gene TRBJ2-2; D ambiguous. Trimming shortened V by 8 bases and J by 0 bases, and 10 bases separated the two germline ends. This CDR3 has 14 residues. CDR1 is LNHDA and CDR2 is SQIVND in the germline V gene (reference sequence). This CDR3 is CASLGAPNTGELFF. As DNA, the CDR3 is TGTGCCAGTTTAGGAGCTCCGAACACCGGGGAGCTGTTTTTT.

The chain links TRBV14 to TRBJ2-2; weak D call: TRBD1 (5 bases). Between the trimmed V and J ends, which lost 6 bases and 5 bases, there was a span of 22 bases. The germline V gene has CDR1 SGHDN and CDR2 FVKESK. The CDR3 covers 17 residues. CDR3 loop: CASRAKIQAGRTGELFF. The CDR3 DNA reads TGTGCCAGCAGAGCCAAGATCCAGGCAGGGCGGACCGGGGAGCTGTTTTTT.

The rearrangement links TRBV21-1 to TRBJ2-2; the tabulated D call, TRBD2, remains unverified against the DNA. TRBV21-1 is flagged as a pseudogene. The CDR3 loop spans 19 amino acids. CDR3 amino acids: CASSKVRLAGGRYTGELFF. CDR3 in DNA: TGTGCCAGCAGCAAAGTAAGACTAGCGGGGGGGCGATACACCGGGGAGCTGTTTTTT.

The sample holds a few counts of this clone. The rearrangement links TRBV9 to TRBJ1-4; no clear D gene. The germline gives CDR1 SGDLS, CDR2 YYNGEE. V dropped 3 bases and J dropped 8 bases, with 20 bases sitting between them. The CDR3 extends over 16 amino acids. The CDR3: CASSAGPERVLEKLFF. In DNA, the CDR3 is TGTGCCAGCAGCGCAGGACCAGAGAGGGTACTAGAAAAACTGTTTTTT.

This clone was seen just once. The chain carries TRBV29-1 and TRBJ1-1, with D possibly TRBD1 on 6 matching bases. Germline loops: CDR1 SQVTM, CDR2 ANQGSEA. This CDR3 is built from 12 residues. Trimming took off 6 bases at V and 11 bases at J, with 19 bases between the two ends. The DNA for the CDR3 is TGCAGCGTCCGGGACACCCAAAGGGCGGCTTTCTTT. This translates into CSVRDTQRAAFF.

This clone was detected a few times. The CDR3 bases are TGTGCCAGCAGTTCGGAAAGGGGGCTTGAGCAGTTCTTC. Residues: CASSSERGLEQFF. This chain connects TRBV5-4 to TRBJ2-1, with TRBD1 identical over 7 bases. The germline V gene has CDR1 SGHNT and CDR2 YYREEE (reference sequence). Trimming took 5 bases from V and 9 from J; bases not matched to a gene: 8. The CDR3 extends over 13 amino acids. Full variable domain (remainder filled in from reference TRBV5-4 and TRBJ2-1): ETGVTQSPTHLIKTRGQQVTLRCSSQSGHNTVSWYQQALGQGPQFIFQYYREEENGRGNFPPRFSGLQFPNYSSELNVNALELDDSALYLCASSSERGLEQFFGPGTRLTVL.

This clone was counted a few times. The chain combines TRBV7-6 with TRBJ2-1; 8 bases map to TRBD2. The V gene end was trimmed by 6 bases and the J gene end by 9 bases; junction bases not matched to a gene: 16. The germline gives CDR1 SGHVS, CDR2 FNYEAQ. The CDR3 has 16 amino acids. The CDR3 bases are TGTGCCAGCAGTAGCCCGGGACTAGATGACGGGGTTGAGCAGTTCTTC. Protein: CASSSPGLDDGVEQFF. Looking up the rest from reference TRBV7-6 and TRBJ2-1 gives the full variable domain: GAGVSQSPRYKVTKRGQDVALRCDPISGHVSLYWYRQALGQGPEFLTYFNYEAQQDKSGLPNDRFSAERPEGSISTLTIQRTEQRDSAMYRCASSSPGLDDGVEQFFGPGTRLTVL.

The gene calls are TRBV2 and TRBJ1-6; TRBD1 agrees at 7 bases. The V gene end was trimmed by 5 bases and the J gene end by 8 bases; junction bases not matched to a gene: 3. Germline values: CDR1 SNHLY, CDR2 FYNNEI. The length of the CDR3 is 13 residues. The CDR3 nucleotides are TGTGCCAGCAGTCCCGACAGGGATTCACCCCTCCACTTT. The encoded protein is CASSPDRDSPLHF.

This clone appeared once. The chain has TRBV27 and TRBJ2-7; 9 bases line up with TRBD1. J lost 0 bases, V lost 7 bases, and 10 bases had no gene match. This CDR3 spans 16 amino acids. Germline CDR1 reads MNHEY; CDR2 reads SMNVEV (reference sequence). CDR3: CASNTRQGVGSYEQYF. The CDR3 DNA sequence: TGTGCCAGCAACACCCGACAGGGGGTGGGCTCCTACGAGCAGTACTTC.

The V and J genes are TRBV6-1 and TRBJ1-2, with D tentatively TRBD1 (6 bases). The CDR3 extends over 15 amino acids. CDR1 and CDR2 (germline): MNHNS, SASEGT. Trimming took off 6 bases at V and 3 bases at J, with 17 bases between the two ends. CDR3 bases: TGTGCCAGCAGCAGGGGCCGGAACTGGGACTATGGCTACACCTTC. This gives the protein CASSRGRNWDYGYTF.

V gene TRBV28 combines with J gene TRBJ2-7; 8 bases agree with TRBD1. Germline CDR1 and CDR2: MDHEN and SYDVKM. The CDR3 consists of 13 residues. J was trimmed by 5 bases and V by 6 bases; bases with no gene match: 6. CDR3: CASRPGGAHEQYF. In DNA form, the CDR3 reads TGTGCCAGCAGGCCAGGGGGCGCCCACGAGCAGTACTTC.

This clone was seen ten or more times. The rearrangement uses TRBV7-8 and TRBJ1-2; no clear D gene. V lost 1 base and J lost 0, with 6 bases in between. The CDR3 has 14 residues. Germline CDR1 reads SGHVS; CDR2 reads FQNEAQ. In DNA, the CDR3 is TGTGCCAGCAGCTTAGTGGGAGCTAACTATGGCTACACCTTC. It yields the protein CASSLVGANYGYTF.

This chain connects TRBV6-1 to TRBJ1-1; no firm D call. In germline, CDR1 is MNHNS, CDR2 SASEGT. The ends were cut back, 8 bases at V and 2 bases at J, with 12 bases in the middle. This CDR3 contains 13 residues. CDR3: CASGAYDNTEAFF. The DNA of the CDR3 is TGTGCCAGCGGAGCTTACGACAACACTGAAGCTTTCTTT.

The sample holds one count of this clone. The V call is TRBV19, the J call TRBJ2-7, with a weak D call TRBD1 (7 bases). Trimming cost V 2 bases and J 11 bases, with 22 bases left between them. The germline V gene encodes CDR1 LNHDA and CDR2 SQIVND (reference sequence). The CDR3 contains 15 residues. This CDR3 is CASSISDQGGLGKYF. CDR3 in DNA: TGTGCCAGTAGTATATCGGACCAGGGGGGCCTTGGGAAGTACTTC.

CDR3 DNA sequence: TGTGCCAGCAGCCAAGATGATTCAGGGGGAGCTTTCTTT. This sequence encodes CASSQDDSGGAFF. This rearrangement joins TRBV14 to TRBJ1-1; 7 bases fit TRBD1. CDR1 is SGHDN, CDR2 FVKESK, per germline. This CDR3 comprises 13 residues. The trim removed 0 bases at V and 10 bases at J, leaving 5 bases unmatched. Complete variable domain (other parts from reference TRBV14 and TRBJ1-1): EAGVTQFPSHSVIEKGQTVTLRCDPISGHDNLYWYRRVMGKEIKFLLHFVKESKQDESGMPNNRFLAERTGGTYSTLKVQPAELEDSGVYFCASSQDDSGGAFFGQGTRLTVV.

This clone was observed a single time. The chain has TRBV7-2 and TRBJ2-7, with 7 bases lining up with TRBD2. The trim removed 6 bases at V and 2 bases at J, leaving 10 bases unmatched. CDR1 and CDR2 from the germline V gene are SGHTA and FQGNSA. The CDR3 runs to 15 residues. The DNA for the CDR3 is TGTGCCAGCAGGGAAGGGAGCGGGGCCCCCTACGAGCAGTACTTC. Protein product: CASREGSGAPYEQYF.

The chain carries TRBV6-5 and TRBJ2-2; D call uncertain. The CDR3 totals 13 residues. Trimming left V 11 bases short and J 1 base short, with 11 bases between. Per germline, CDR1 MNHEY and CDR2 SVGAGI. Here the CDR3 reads CAASGVNTGELFF. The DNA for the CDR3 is TGTGCCGCCAGTGGTGTGAACACCGGGGAGCTGTTTTTT.

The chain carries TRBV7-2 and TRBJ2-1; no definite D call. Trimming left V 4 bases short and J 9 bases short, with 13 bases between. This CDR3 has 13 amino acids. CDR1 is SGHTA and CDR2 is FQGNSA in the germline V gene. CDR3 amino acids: CASSSNSVSEQFF. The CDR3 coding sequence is TGTGCCAGCAGCTCAAATTCGGTGAGTGAGCAGTTCTTC.